This T cell receptor beta chain originates from a study of CD8 T cells in ankylosing spondylitis. This clonotype came up many times. Its antigen remains unidentified. Each TCR beta library was made by quantitative 5'-RACE that incorporated molecular barcodes. TCRdb passed the 5' RACE reads through MiXCR, listing each CDR3 protein once. The sample lists approximately 300,000 distinct CDR3 sequences, over 15% seen once, with about 8.2% in the top ten. CDR1 is MNHEY, CDR2 SMNVEV, per germline (reference sequence). This CDR3 is built from 14 residues. V lost 2 bases and J 5 bases, leaving 12 bases between the germline ends. Broader study findings: Characteristic of ankylosing spondylitis blood, it appeared, was a TCR beta motif comprising roughly 8 highly homologous variants.

Sequenced material: blood, either unsorted or a sorted T cell fraction (not recorded which). This receptor was obtained from a male donor with ankylosing spondylitis or in good health (not recorded which). The chain carries TRBV27 and TRBJ1-1, with D unresolved. The CDR3: CASSLTPIATEAFF. The CDR3 DNA sequence: TGTGCCAGCAGTTTAACACCGATAGCGACTGAAGCTTTCTTT.